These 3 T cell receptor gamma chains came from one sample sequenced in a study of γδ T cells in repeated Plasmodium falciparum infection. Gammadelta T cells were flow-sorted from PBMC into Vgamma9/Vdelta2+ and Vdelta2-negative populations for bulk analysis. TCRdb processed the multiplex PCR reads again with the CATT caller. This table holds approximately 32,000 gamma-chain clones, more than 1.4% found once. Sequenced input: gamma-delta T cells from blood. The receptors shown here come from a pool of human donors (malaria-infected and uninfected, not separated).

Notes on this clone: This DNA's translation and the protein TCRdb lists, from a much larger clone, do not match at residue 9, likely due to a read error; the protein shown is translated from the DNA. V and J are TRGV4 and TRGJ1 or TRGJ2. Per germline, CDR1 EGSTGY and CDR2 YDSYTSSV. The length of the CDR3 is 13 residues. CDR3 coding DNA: TGTGCCACCTGGGATGCCTTTTATCATAAGAAACTCTTT. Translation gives CATWDAFYHKKLF.

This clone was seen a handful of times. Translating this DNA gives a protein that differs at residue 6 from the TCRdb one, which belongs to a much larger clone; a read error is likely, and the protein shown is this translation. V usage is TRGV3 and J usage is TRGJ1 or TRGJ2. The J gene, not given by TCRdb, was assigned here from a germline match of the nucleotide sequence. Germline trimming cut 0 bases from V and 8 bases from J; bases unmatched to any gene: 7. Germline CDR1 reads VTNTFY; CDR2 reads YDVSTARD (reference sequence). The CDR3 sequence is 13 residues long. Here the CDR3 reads CATWDRQRDKKLF. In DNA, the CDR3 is TGTGCCACCTGGGACAGGCAAAGAGATAAGAAACTCTTT.

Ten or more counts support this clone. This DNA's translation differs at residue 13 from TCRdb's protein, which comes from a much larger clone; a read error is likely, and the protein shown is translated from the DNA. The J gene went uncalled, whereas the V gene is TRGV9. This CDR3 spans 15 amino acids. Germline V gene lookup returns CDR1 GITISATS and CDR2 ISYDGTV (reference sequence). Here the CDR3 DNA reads TGTGCCTTGTGGGAGGCCCTCGGCACTGGTTGGTTCAGGATATTT. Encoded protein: CALWEALGTGWFRIF.